This TCR beta chain was observed in a study of T-cell memory formation after mild COVID-19. About the study: For the most part, TCR clusters were specific to one donor.

Comments on this clonotype: What it recognizes is unknown.

MiXCR was run by TCRdb on the 5' RACE reads, yielding one entry per CDR3 protein. The table lists around 110,000 distinct CDR3 sequences, more than 15% of them singletons. Findings of the study overall: The SARS-CoV-2 specificity of second-wave clones reaching peak at day 37 remained unverified. A subset of responding clones appeared in pre-infection memory, suggesting cross-reactive memory joined.

The sequenced sample consisted of PBMCs or a T cell subset sorted from them (not recorded which). This TCR was recovered from an adult woman who had mild COVID-19 (a few samples of this study predate the infection). Cell type and time point are not known.

Here the CDR3 DNA reads TGCAGTGCTAGAGATGAGGGTTTGGAATCTAACTATGGCTACACCTTC. This gives the protein CSARDEGLESNYGYTF. The genes are TRBV20-1 and TRBJ1-2, with unresolved D. This CDR3 contains 16 residues. Germline V gene lookup returns CDR1 DFQATT and CDR2 SNEGSKA (reference sequence). Trimming pared 0 bases from V and 0 bases from J, leaving 14 bases between.